Here is one TCR beta chain with its context. Clones were sequenced by immunoSEQ multiplex PCR, and TCRdb holds only the in-frame ones, with some missing. The sample includes some 120,000 clones, approximately 87% of them seen just once. The CDR3 is 15 residues long. The J segment lost 4 bases and the V segment lost 5 bases, leaving 6 bases of the junction unmatched. CDR1 is KGHSH and CDR2 is LQKENI in the germline V gene. The record originates from a study of blood T cell repertoires in COVID-19. Study information: The analysed material was cDNA or gDNA that came from T cells, B-cell-depleted T cells, or PBMCs.

The sample was peripheral blood. This receptor was identified in a woman between 50 and 59 years old with acute or convalescent COVID-19. V is TRBV18 and J is TRBJ2-1; 9 positions agree with TRBD2. CDR3 loop: CASSTLAGAYNEQFF. The DNA for the CDR3 is TGTGCCAGCTCAACGTTAGCGGGAGCGTACAATGAGCAGTTCTTC. Drawing the rest from reference TRBV18 and TRBJ2-1, the complete variable domain is NAGVMQNPRHLVRRRGQEARLRCSPMKGHSHVYWYRQLPEEGLKFMVYLQKENIIDESGMPKERFSAEFPKEGPSILRIQQVVRGDSAAYFCASSTLAGAYNEQFFGPGTRLTVL.